This TCR beta chain was identified in a study of T cells in Graves' hyperthyroidism and ophthalmopathy. This clonotype was observed a few times. Authors of the study amplified TCR beta CDR3 regions from RNA transcripts. HTBI primers were the set used in a first-round RT-PCR of the TCR CDR3. TCRdb fed the multiplex PCR reads into MiXCR, producing one record per CDR3 protein. The data contain approximately 600,000 distinct CDR3 sequences, 20% to 25% of them singletons. Looked up from germline, CDR1 is SGDLS and CDR2 is YYNGEE. The CDR3 consists of 14 residues. Trimming took 4 bases from V and 12 from J, leaving 17 bases between them.

The chain uses TRBV9 and TRBJ1-6, with D perhaps TRBD1 (6 bases). The sequence was collected from a man in his thirties or forties with Graves' ophthalmopathy. The material sequenced was blood. The CDR3 loop reads CASSPTGGWRPLHF. The DNA of the CDR3 is TGTGCCAGCAGCCCGACAGGAGGTTGGAGACCCCTCCACTTT.